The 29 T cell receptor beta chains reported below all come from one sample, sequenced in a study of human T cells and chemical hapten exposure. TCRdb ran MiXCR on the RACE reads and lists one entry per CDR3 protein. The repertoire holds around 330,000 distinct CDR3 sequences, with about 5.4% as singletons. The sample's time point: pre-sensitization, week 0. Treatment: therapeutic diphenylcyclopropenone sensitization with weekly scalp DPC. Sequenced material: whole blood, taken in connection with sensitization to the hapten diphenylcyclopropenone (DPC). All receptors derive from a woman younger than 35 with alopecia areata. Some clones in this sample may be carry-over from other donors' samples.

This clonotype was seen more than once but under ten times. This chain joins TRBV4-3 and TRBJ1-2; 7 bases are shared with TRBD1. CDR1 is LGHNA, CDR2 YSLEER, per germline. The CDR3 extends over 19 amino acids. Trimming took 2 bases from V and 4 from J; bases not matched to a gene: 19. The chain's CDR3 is CASSQQPIDPTGAIYGYTF. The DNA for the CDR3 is TGCGCCAGCAGCCAACAGCCTATTGATCCTACAGGGGCAATCTATGGCTACACCTTC.

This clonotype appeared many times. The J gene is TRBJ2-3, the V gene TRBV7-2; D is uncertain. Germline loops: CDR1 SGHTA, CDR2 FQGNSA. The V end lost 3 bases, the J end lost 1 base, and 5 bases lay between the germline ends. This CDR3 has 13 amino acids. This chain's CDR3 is CASSFSRTDTQYF. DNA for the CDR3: TGTGCCAGCAGCTTTAGCCGCACAGATACGCAGTATTTT.

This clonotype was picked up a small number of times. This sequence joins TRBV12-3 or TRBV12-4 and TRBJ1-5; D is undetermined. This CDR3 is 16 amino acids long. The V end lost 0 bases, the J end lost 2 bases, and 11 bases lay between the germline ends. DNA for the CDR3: TGTGCCAGCAGTTTAGCAGGGTCTCTAGGCAATCAGCCCCAGCATTTT. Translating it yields CASSLAGSLGNQPQHF.

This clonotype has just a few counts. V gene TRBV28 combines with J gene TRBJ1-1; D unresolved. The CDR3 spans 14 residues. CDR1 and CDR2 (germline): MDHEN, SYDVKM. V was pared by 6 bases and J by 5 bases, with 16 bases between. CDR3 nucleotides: TGTGCCAGCAGCTCCGGCGTCGTAGGGACTGAAGCTTTCTTT. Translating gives CASSSGVVGTEAFF.

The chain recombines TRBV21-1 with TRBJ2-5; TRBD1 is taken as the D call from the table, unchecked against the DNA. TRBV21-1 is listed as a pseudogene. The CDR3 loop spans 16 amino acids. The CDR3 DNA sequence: TGTGCCAGCACCCCCTCTCCCCATCCGCCAACAGAGACCCAGTACTTC. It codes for CASTPSPHPPTETQYF.

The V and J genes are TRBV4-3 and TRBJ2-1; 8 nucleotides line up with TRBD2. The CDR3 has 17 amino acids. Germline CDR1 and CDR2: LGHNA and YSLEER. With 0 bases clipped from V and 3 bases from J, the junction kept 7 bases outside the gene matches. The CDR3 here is CASSQDERLAIYNEQFF. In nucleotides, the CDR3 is TGCGCCAGCAGCCAAGATGAAAGACTAGCGATCTACAATGAGCAGTTCTTC.

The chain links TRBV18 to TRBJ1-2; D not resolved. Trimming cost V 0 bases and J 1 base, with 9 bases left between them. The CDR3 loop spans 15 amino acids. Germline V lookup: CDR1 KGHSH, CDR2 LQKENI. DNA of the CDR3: TGTGCCAGCTCACCACCGTGGCTGGGTAACTATGGCTACACCTTC. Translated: CASSPPWLGNYGYTF.

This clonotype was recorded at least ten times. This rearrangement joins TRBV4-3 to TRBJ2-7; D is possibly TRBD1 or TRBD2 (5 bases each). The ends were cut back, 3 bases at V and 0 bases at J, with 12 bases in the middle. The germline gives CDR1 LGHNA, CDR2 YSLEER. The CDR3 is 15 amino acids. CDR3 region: CASSQGLGPSYEQYF. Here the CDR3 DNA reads TGCGCCAGCAGCCAGGGCTTGGGACCCTCCTACGAGCAGTACTTC.

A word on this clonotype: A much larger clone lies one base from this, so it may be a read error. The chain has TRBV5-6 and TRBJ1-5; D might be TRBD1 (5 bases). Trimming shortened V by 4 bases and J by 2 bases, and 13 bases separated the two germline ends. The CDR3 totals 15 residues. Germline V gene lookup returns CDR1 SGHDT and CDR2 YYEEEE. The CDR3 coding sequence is TGTGCCAGCAGCCAAACCGGGACCTGCAATCAGCCCCAGCATTTT. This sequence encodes CASSQTGTCNQPQHF.

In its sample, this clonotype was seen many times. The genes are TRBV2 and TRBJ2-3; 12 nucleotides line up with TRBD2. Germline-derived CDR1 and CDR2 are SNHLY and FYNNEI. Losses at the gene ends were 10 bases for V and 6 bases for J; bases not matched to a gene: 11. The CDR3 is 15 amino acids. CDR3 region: CATQRASGGADTQYF. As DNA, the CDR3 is TGTGCCACCCAGCGAGCTAGCGGGGGGGCGGATACGCAGTATTTT.

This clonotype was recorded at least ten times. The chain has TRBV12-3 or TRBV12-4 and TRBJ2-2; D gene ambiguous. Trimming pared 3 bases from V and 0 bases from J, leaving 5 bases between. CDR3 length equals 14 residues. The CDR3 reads CASSFYSNTGELFF. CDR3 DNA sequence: TGTGCCAGCAGTTTCTACTCGAACACCGGGGAGCTGTTTTTT.

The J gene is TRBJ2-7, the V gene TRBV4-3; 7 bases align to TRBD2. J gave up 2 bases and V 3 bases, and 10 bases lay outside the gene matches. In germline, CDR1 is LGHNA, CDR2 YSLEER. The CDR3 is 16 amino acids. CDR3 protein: CASSQEWTGGPYEQYF. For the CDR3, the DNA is TGCGCCAGCAGCCAGGAATGGACGGGAGGCCCCTACGAGCAGTACTTC.

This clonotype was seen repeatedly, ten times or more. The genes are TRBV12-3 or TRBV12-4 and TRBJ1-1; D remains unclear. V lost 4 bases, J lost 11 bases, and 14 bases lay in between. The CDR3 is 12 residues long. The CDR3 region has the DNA TGTGCCAGCAGTTCCGGTCCTAGGCATGCTTTCTTT. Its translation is CASSSGPRHAFF.

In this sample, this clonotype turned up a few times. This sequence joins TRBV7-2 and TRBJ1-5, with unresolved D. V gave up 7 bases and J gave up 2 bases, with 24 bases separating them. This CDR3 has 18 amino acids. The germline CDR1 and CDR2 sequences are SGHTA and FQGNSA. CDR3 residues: CASISNREEAGGNQPQHF. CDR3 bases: TGTGCCAGCATCTCAAACCGGGAGGAGGCAGGCGGCAATCAGCCCCAGCATTTT. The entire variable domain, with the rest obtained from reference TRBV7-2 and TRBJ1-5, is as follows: GAGVSQSPSNKVTEKGKDVELRCDPISGHTALYWYRQSLGQGLEFLIYFQGNSAPDKSGLPSDRFSAERTGGSVSTLTIQRTQQEDSAVYLCASISNREEAGGNQPQHFGDGTRLSIL.

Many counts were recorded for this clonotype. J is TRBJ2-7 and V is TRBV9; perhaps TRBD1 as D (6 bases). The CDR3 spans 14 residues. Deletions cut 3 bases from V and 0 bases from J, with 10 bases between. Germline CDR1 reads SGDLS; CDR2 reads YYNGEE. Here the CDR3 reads CASSGDRSSYEQYF. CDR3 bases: TGTGCCAGCAGCGGCGACAGGAGCTCCTACGAGCAGTACTTC.

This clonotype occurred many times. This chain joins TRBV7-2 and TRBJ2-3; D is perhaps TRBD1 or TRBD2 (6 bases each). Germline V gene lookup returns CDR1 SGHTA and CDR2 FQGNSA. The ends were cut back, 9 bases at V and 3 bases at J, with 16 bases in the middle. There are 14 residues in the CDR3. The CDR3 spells CASLTGAATDTQYF. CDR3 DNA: TGTGCCAGTTTAACGGGGGCGGCAACAGATACGCAGTATTTT.

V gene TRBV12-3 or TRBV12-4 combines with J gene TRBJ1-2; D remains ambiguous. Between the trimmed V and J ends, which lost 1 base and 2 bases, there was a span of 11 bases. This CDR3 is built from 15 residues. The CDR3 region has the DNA TGTGCCAGCAGTTTAGAGCCGGGAAGAAACTATGGCTACACCTTC. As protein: CASSLEPGRNYGYTF.

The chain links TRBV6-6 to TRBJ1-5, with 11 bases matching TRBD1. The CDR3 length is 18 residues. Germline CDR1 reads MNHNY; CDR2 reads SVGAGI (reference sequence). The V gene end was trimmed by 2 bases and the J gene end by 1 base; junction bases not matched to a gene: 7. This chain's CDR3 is CASSYEDRGHLSNQPQHF. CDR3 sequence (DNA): TGTGCCAGCAGTTACGAGGACAGGGGGCATCTCAGCAATCAGCCCCAGCATTTT.

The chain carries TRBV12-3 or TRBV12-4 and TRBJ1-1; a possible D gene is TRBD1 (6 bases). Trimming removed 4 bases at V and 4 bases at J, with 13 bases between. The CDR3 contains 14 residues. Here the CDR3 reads CASSSIGGVTEAFF. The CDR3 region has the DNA TGTGCCAGCAGTTCTATAGGGGGTGTCACTGAAGCTTTCTTT.

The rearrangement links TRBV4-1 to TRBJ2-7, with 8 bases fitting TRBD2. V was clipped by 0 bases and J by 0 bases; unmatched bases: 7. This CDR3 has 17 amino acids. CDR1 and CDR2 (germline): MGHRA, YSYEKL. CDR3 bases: TGCGCCAGCAGCCAAGATCTTGCCGGGGGGGTCTCCTACGAGCAGTACTTC. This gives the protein CASSQDLAGGVSYEQYF.

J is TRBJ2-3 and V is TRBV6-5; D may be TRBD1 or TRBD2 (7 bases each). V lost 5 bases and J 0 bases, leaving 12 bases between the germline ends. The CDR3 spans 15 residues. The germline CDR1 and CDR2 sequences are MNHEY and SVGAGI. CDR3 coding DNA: TGTGCCAGCAGTGGGGGGGGACAGAGCACAGATACGCAGTATTTT. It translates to CASSGGGQSTDTQYF.

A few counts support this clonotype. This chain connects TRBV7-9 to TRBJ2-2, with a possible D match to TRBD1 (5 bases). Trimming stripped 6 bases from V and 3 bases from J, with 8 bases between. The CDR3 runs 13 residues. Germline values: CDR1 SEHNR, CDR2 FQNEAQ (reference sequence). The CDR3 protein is CASRGPYTGELFF. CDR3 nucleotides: TGTGCCAGCAGGGGGCCATACACCGGGGAGCTGTTTTTT.

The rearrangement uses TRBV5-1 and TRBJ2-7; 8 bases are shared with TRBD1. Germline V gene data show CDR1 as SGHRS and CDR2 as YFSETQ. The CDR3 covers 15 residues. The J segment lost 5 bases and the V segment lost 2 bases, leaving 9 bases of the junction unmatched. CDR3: CASSFNRDRFHEQYF. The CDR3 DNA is TGCGCCAGCAGCTTCAACAGGGACAGGTTCCACGAGCAGTACTTC.

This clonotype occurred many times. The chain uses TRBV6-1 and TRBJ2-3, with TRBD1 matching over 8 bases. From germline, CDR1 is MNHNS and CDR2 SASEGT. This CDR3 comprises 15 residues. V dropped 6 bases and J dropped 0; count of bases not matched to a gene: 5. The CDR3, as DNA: TGTGCCAGCAGGCCGGACAGGGAAAGCACAGATACGCAGTATTTT. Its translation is CASRPDRESTDTQYF.

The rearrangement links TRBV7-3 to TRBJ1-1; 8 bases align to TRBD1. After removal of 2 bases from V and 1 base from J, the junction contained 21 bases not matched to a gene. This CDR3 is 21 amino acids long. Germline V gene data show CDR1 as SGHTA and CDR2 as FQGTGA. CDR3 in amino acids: CASSLFILSQGAGNGNTEAFF. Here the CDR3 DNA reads TGTGCCAGCAGCTTATTTATCTTGAGCCAGGGGGCTGGGAACGGGAACACTGAAGCTTTCTTT.

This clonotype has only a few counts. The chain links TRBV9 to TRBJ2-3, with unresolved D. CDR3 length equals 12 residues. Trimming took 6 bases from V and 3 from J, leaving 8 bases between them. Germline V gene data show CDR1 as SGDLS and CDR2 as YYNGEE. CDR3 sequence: CASTPTTDTQYF. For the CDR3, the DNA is TGTGCCAGCACCCCGACAACAGATACGCAGTATTTT.

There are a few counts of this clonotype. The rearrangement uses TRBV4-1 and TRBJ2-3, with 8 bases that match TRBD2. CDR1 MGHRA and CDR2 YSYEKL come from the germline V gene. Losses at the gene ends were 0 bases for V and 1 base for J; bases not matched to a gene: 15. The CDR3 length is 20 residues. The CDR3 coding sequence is TGCGCCAGCAGCCAAGATGTACCGCGGGGGGCCAGGACGGGCACAGATACGCAGTATTTT. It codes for CASSQDVPRGARTGTDTQYF.

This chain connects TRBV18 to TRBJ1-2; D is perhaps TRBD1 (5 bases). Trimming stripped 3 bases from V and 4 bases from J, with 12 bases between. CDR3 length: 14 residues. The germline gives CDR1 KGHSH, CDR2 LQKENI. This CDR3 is CASSPQGISYGYTF. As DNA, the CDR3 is TGTGCCAGCTCACCTCAGGGTATCTCCTATGGCTACACCTTC. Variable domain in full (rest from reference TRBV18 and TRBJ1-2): NAGVMQNPRHLVRRRGQEARLRCSPMKGHSHVYWYRQLPEEGLKFMVYLQKENIIDESGMPKERFSAEFPKEGPSILRIQQVVRGDSAAYFCASSPQGISYGYTFGSGTRLTVV.

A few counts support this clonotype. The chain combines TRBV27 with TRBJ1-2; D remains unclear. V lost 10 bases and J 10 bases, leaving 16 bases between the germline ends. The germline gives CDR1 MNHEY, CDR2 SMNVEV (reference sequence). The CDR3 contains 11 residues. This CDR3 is CATRGVLDYTF. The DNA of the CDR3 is TGTGCCACCCGAGGCGTTCTAGACTACACCTTC.